This TCR beta chain was profiled in a study of cytomegalovirus exposure and HLA in healthy donors. Notes on the study in general: Segments of the TCR beta V type were, in most cases, productive about 87% or about 30% of the time in an earlier analysis. Certain sequence variants were highly shared and formed a cluster, and this cluster was likely a sequencing artifact. The HLA-A and HLA-B alleles of most subjects were reportedly predicted accurately from TCR beta sequences.

Regarding this clone: Antigen: not known.

Amplification used 60 Vbeta primers and 13 Jbeta primers. Assay used: immunoSEQ multiplex PCR; TCRdb lists only in-frame clones, some missing. The table has about 130,000 clones, about 85% seen once. The sample consisted of PBMCs. The receptor was isolated from a woman in her twenties or thirties in good health and CMV-seropositive.

This CDR3 is CASGQGAGELFF. The CDR3 DNA follows: TGTGCCAGCGGACAGGGCGCCGGGGAGCTGTTTTTT. The rearrangement joins TRBV19 to TRBJ2-2; 8 bases are shared with TRBD1. V lost 9 bases to trimming and J lost 6 bases; unmatched junction nucleotides: 3. The germline gives CDR1 LNHDA, CDR2 SQIVND (reference sequence). The CDR3 contains 12 residues.